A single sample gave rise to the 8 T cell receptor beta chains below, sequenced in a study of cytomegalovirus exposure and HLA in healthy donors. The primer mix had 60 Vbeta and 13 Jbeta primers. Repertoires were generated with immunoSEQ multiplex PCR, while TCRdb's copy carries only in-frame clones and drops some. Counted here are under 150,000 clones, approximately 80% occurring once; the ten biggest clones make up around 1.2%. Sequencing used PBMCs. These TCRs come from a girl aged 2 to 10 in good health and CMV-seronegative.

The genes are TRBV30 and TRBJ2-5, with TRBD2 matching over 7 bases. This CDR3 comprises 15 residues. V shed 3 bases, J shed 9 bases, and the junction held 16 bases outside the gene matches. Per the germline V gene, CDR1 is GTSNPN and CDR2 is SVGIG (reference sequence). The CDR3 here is CAWRGLSGFSVAQYF. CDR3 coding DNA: TGTGCCTGGAGGGGACTTAGCGGGTTCTCCGTGGCCCAGTACTTC.

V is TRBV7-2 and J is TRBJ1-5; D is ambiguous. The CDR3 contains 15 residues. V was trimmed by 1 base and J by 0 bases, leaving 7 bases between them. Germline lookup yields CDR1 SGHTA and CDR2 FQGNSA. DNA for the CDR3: TGTGCCAGCAGCTTAGATCCAGGTAGCAATCAGCCCCAGCATTTT. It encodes CASSLDPGSNQPQHF. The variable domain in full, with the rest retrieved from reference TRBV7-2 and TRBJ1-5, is GAGVSQSPSNKVTEKGKDVELRCDPISGHTALYWYRQSLGQGLEFLIYFQGNSAPDKSGLPSDRFSAERTGGSVSTLTIQRTQQEDSAVYLCASSLDPGSNQPQHFGDGTRLSIL.

The CDR3 sequence is CASSRGTSGSYEQYF. The CDR3 DNA follows: TGCGCCAGCAGCCGAGGGACTAGCGGGTCCTACGAGCAGTACTTC. This chain connects TRBV5-1 to TRBJ2-7; 12 bases match TRBD2. Germline V gene data show CDR1 as SGHRS and CDR2 as YFSETQ. The CDR3 runs 15 residues. J gave up 1 base and V 4 bases, and 3 bases lay outside the gene matches.

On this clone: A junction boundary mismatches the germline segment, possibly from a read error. CDR3 region: CASSLATAYEQYF. CDR3 DNA sequence: TGTGCCAGCAGCCTAGCGACTGCCTACGAGCAGTACTTC. This sequence joins TRBV7-9 and TRBJ2-5, with D perhaps TRBD2 (6 bases). The end of the DNA fits TRBJ2-7 better, so the J call may be wrong. Germline V gene sequence: CDR1 SEHNR, CDR2 FQNEAQ (reference sequence). The CDR3 sequence is 13 residues long.

CDR3 in DNA: TGCGCCAGCAGCCAAACCCGGGACTACCCATCCTACGAGCAGTACTTC. It yields the protein CASSQTRDYPSYEQYF. The chain is built from TRBV4-3 and TRBJ2-7, with 7 positions matching TRBD2. Per germline, CDR1 LGHNA and CDR2 YSLEER. Trimming took 2 bases from V and 1 from J; bases not matched to a gene: 8. This CDR3 has 16 amino acids.

The CDR3 sequence: CASNLQGPYEQYF. For the CDR3, the DNA is TGTGCCAGCAACCTACAGGGTCCCTACGAGCAGTACTTC. The chain is built from TRBV6-6 and TRBJ2-5; D is perhaps TRBD1 (6 bases). The DNA end favors TRBJ2-7, so the J call may be wrong. CDR3 length: 13 residues. Germline CDR1 reads MNHNY; CDR2 reads SVGAGI (reference sequence).

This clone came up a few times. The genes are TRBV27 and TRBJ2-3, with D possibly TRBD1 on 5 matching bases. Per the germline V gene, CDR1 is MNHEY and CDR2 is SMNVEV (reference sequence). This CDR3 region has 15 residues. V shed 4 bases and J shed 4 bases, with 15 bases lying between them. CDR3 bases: TGTGCCAGCAGTTCCCGACAGAATGCGGCAGATACGCAGTATTTT. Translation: CASSSRQNAADTQYF.

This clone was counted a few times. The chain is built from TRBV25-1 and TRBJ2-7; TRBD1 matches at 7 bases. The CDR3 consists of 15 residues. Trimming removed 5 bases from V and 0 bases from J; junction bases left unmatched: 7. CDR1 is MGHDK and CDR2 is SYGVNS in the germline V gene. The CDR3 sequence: CASSRDSLSSYEQYF. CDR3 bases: TGTGCCAGCAGTCGGGACAGCTTGAGCTCCTACGAGCAGTACTTC.